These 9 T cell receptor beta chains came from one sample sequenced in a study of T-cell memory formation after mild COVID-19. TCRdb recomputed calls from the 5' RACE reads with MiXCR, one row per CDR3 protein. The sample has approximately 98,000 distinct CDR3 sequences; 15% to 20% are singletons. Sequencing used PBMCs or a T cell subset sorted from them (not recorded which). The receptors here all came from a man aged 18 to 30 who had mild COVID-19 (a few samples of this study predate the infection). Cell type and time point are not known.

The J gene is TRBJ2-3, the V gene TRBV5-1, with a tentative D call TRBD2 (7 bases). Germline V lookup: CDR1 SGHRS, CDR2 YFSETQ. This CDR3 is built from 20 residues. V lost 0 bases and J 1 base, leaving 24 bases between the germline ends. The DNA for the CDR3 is TGCGCCAGCAGCTTGGTGGCGAGGGGGGGCCTACCTCCTCGCACAGATACGCAGTATTTT. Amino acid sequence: CASSLVARGGLPPRTDTQYF.

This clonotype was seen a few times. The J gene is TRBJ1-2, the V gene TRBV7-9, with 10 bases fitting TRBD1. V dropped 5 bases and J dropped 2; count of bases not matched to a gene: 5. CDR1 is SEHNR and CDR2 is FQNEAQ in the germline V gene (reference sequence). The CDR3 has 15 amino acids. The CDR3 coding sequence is TGTGCCAGCAGCCTCGACAGGGGGCAAAACTATGGCTACACCTTC. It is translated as CASSLDRGQNYGYTF.

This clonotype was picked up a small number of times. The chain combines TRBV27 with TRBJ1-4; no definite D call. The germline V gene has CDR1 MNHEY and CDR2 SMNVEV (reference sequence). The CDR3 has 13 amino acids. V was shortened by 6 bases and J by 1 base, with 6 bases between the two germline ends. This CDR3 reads CASSPRTNEKLFF. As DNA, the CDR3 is TGTGCCAGCAGCCCCCGAACTAATGAAAAACTGTTTTTT.

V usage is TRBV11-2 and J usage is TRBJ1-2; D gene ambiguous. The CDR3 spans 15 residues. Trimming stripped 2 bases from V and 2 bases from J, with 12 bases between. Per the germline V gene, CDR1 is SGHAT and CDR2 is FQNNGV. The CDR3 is CASSLPSTLNYGYTF. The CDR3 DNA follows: TGTGCCAGCAGCTTACCCTCGACCCTGAACTATGGCTACACCTTC.

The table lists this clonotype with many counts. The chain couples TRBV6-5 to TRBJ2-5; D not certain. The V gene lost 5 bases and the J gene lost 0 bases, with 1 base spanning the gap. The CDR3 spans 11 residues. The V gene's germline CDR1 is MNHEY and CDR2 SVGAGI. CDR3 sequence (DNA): TGTGCCAGCAGTAACCAAGAGACCCAGTACTTC. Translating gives CASSNQETQYF.

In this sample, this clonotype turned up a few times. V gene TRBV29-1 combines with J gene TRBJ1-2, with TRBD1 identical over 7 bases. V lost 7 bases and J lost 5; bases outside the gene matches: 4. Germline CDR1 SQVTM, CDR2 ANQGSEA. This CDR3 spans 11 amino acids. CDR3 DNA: TGCAGCGCGGGACAGTCGTATGGCTACACCTTC. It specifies CSAGQSYGYTF.

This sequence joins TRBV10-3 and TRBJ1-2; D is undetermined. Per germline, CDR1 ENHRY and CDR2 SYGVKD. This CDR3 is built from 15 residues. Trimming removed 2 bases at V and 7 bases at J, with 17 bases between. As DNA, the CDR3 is TGTGCCATCAGTGAGCCAAATAGAAGGGCGGGTGGCTACACCTTC. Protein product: CAISEPNRRAGGYTF.

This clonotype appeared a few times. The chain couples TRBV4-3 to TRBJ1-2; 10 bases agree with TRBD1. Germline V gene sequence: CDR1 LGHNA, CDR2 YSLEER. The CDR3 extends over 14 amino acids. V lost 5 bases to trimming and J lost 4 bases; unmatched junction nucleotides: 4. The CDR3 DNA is TGCGCCAGCAGCGCCGGGACAGGGGTCTATGGCTACACCTTC. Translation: CASSAGTGVYGYTF.

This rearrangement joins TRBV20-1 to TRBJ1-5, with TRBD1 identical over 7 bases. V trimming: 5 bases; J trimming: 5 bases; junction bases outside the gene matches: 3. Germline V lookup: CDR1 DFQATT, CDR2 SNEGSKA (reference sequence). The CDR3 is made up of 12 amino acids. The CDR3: CSAGTGDQPQHF. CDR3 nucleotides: TGCAGTGCTGGAACAGGGGATCAGCCCCAGCATTTT.